The rows below give T cell receptor beta chains drawn from one sample of a study of cytomegalovirus exposure and HLA in healthy donors. Profiled with immunoSEQ multiplex PCR; TCRdb holds only in-frame clones, not every one. This sample has roughly 150,000 clones, with under 85% found just once. Sequenced sample: PBMCs. The source of these receptors is a woman aged 18-29 years in good health and CMV-seropositive. Each CDR3 is given with its conserved first and last residue. Fields, in order: clone size, J gene, D gene, CDR3 length, V gene, CDR3 DNA, CDR3 protein. The D gene is left open where the match is weak. Clone size is not always given. Where it is, it says once, few, many or a class for expanded clones.

abundance: -
j_gene: TRBJ1-2
d_gene: -
len: 15
v_gene: TRBV10-3
CDR3nt: TGTGCCATCAGTGACACAGGGAAACATATGGGCGGCTTGACCTTC
CDR3aa: CAISDTGKHMGGLTF

abundance: once
j_gene: TRBJ2-3
d_gene: TRBD2
len: 15
v_gene: TRBV10-3
CDR3nt: TGTGCCATCAGTGAAGCGGGGGACTCCACAGATACGCAGTATTTT
CDR3aa: CAISEAGDSTDTQYF

abundance: -
j_gene: TRBJ1-5
d_gene: TRBD1
len: 14
v_gene: TRBV19
CDR3nt: TGTGCTAGTCTTAATACAGGGGGGTATCAGCCCCAGCATTTT
CDR3aa: CASLNTGGYQPQHF

abundance: -
j_gene: TRBJ2-7
d_gene: -
len: 14
v_gene: TRBV6-5
CDR3nt: TGTGCCAGCAGCGGGACAACGGACTCCTACGAGCAGTACTTC
CDR3aa: CASSGTTDSYEQYF

abundance: -
j_gene: TRBJ2-5
d_gene: TRBD2
len: 15
v_gene: TRBV19
CDR3nt: TGTGCCAGTAGCTTAACGGGGGGGCGAGGGGAGACCCAGTACTTC
CDR3aa: CASSLTGGRGETQYF

abundance: few
j_gene: TRBJ2-2
d_gene: -
len: 15
v_gene: TRBV4-1
CDR3nt: TGCGCCAGCAGCCACGGCAGGGGAAACACCGGGGAGCTGTTTTTT
CDR3aa: CASSHGRGNTGELFF

abundance: few
j_gene: TRBJ2-5
d_gene: -
len: 16
v_gene: TRBV5-1
CDR3nt: TGCGCCAGCAGCTCCTCGCTGGTGGGGGGCCAAGAGACCCAGTACTTC
CDR3aa: CASSSSLVGGQETQYF

abundance: -
j_gene: TRBJ2-5
d_gene: TRBD1
len: 16
v_gene: TRBV7-2
CDR3nt: TGTGCCAGCAGCTCCCTCACCCCAGGGGGTTATGAGACCCAGTACTTC
CDR3aa: CASSSLTPGGYETQYF

abundance: once
j_gene: TRBJ2-7
d_gene: TRBD1
len: 15
v_gene: TRBV4-3
CDR3nt: TGCGCCAGCAGCCAAGACTACAGGGGGGCGGACGAGCAGTACTTC
CDR3aa: CASSQDYRGADEQYF

abundance: once
j_gene: TRBJ2-7
d_gene: -
len: 13
v_gene: TRBV7-2
CDR3nt: TGTGCCAGCAGCTTAGCCACAGACTACGAGCAGTACTTC
CDR3aa: CASSLATDYEQYF

abundance: -
j_gene: TRBJ2-2
d_gene: TRBD1
len: 15
v_gene: TRBV6-5
CDR3nt: TGTGCCAGCAGTTACCAACAGGGGTCCACCGGGGAGCTGTTTTTT
CDR3aa: CASSYQQGSTGELFF

abundance: -
j_gene: TRBJ1-1
d_gene: -
len: 13
v_gene: TRBV2
CDR3nt: TGTGCCAGCAGGCCGGGACAGAACACTGAAGCTTTCTTT
CDR3aa: CASRPGQNTEAFF

abundance: -
j_gene: TRBJ1-4
d_gene: -
len: 14
v_gene: TRBV9
CDR3nt: TGTGCCAGCAGCTCCAGGGCGGCTAATGAAAAACTGTTTTTT
CDR3aa: CASSSRAANEKLFF

abundance: -
j_gene: TRBJ1-5
d_gene: TRBD1
len: 15
v_gene: TRBV5-6
CDR3nt: TGTGCCAGCAGCCTAACAGGGGGACCCAATCAGCCCCAGCATTTT
CDR3aa: CASSLTGGPNQPQHF

abundance: few
j_gene: TRBJ2-1
d_gene: -
len: 14
v_gene: TRBV11-2
CDR3nt: TGTGCCAGCAGCTTTACAGGGTTTTCATATGAGCAGTTCTTC
CDR3aa: CASSFTGFSYEQFF

abundance: -
j_gene: TRBJ1-4
d_gene: TRBD1
len: 15
v_gene: TRBV6-5
CDR3nt: TGTGCCAGCAGCCAAACGGGGGACAGAAATGAAAAACTGTTTTTT
CDR3aa: CASSQTGDRNEKLFF

abundance: few
j_gene: TRBJ1-6
d_gene: -
len: 15
v_gene: TRBV6-6
CDR3nt: TGTGCCAGCAGTTACTTACGGGGGTTGAATTCACCCCTCCACTTT
CDR3aa: CASSYLRGLNSPLHF

abundance: few
j_gene: TRBJ1-5
d_gene: -
len: 13
v_gene: TRBV6-5
CDR3nt: TGTGCCAGCAGTTACTCCCGGGGGCAGCCCCAGCATTTT
CDR3aa: CASSYSRGQPQHF

abundance: few
j_gene: TRBJ1-5
d_gene: -
len: 18
v_gene: TRBV4-3
CDR3nt: TGCGCCAGCAGCCAAGAACCGGGTAGCCAGGGGTCCTTTCGGCCCCAGCATTTT
CDR3aa: CASSQEPGSQGSFRPQHF

abundance: few
j_gene: TRBJ1-6
d_gene: -
len: 11
v_gene: TRBV20-1
CDR3nt: TGCAGTGCTATTTTCGGGTCACCCCTCCACTTT
CDR3aa: CSAIFGSPLHF

abundance: -
j_gene: TRBJ1-1
d_gene: -
len: 11
v_gene: TRBV19
CDR3nt: TGTGCCAGTAGAGGACAGTATGAAGCTTTCTTT
CDR3aa: CASRGQYEAFF

abundance: -
j_gene: TRBJ2-1
d_gene: -
len: 16
v_gene: TRBV5-8
CDR3nt: TGTGCCAGCAGCTTGCCCGGGGGACCCTCCTACAATGAGCAGTTCTTC
CDR3aa: CASSLPGGPSYNEQFF

abundance: -
j_gene: TRBJ2-7
d_gene: TRBD1
len: 15
v_gene: TRBV15
CDR3nt: TGTGCCACCAGCGGAAGTGGGACAGGGCGGTACGAGCAGTACTTC
CDR3aa: CATSGSGTGRYEQYF

abundance: -
j_gene: TRBJ1-1
d_gene: -
len: 16
v_gene: TRBV10-3
CDR3nt: TGTGCCATCAGTGAAAGGCCCCGGGATAGTAACACTGAAGCTTTCTTT
CDR3aa: CAISERPRDSNTEAFF

abundance: -
j_gene: TRBJ2-7
d_gene: TRBD1
len: 15
v_gene: TRBV7-2
CDR3nt: TGTGCCAGCAGCTTAGACGCAGGGGGCCGCTACGAGCAGTACTTC
CDR3aa: CASSLDAGGRYEQYF

abundance: -
j_gene: TRBJ2-7
d_gene: TRBD2
len: 15
v_gene: TRBV7-8
CDR3nt: TGTGCCAGCAGCGGCAGCGGGGGTGCCTTAGTCGAGCAGTACTTC
CDR3aa: CASSGSGGALVEQYF

abundance: -
j_gene: TRBJ2-7
d_gene: -
len: 13
v_gene: TRBV7-6
CDR3nt: TGTGCCAGCAGCTTAACTGCGCGGGACGAGCAGTACTTC
CDR3aa: CASSLTARDEQYF

abundance: -
j_gene: TRBJ1-5
d_gene: -
len: 13
v_gene: TRBV19
CDR3nt: TGTGCCAGTAGTTGGAGTGCGCGTCAGCCCCAGCATTTT
CDR3aa: CASSWSARQPQHF

abundance: -
j_gene: TRBJ1-4
d_gene: -
len: 14
v_gene: TRBV19
CDR3nt: TGTGCCAGTAGCCCGACAGCAACTAATGAAAAACTGTTTTTT
CDR3aa: CASSPTATNEKLFF

abundance: -
j_gene: TRBJ2-2
d_gene: -
len: 15
v_gene: TRBV5-4
CDR3nt: TGTGCCAGCAGCTCTTACAGGGAGAACACCGGGGAGCTGTTTTTT
CDR3aa: CASSSYRENTGELFF

abundance: once
j_gene: TRBJ1-2
d_gene: -
len: 12
v_gene: TRBV28
CDR3nt: TGTGCGGGGGCCAGGCGGGCAGGGGGCTACACCTTC
CDR3aa: CAGARRAGGYTF

abundance: -
j_gene: TRBJ1-1
d_gene: -
len: 15
v_gene: TRBV7-3
CDR3nt: TGTGCCAGCAGCTTACAAGCAGGGTTGGTGACTGAAGCTTTCTTT
CDR3aa: CASSLQAGLVTEAFF

abundance: -
j_gene: TRBJ2-7
d_gene: TRBD1
len: 13
v_gene: TRBV19
CDR3nt: TGTGCCAGTAGCCGGGACAGGGTCTTCGAGCAGTACTTC
CDR3aa: CASSRDRVFEQYF

abundance: -
j_gene: TRBJ2-1
d_gene: -
len: 14
v_gene: TRBV7-8
CDR3nt: TGTGCCAGCAGCAGGGGGAAAGACTACAATGAGCAGTTCTTC
CDR3aa: CASSRGKDYNEQFF

abundance: -
j_gene: TRBJ2-3
d_gene: TRBD1
len: 15
v_gene: TRBV5-1
CDR3nt: TGCGCCAGCAGCTATGGACAGGGGTTCACAGATACGCAGTATTTT
CDR3aa: CASSYGQGFTDTQYF

abundance: -
j_gene: TRBJ2-2
d_gene: TRBD1
len: 15
v_gene: TRBV5-5
CDR3nt: TGTGCCAGCAGCTTGTCCGACAGGGGGCTCGGGGAGCTGTTTTTT
CDR3aa: CASSLSDRGLGELFF

abundance: -
j_gene: TRBJ1-4
d_gene: -
len: 17
v_gene: TRBV2
CDR3nt: TGTGCCAGCAGTGGTCGGGGGGGCCCCACAACTAATGAAAAACTGTTTTTT
CDR3aa: CASSGRGGPTTNEKLFF

abundance: -
j_gene: TRBJ1-2
d_gene: -
len: 15
v_gene: TRBV4-1
CDR3nt: TGCGCCAGCAGCCAAGGGAGGGGGAGGGAGGGTGGCTACACCTTC
CDR3aa: CASSQGRGREGGYTF

abundance: -
j_gene: TRBJ1-6
d_gene: -
len: 14
v_gene: TRBV2
CDR3nt: -
CDR3aa: CASSEFGEGSPLHF

abundance: once
j_gene: TRBJ2-5
d_gene: TRBD1
len: 13
v_gene: TRBV7-9
CDR3nt: TGTGCCAGCAGCTACAGGGGGGCAGAGACCCAGTACTTC
CDR3aa: CASSYRGAETQYF

abundance: -
j_gene: TRBJ2-7
d_gene: -
len: 15
v_gene: TRBV4-3
CDR3nt: TGCGCCAGCAGCCCCGGTCGGACTGAGACCTACGAGCAGTACTTC
CDR3aa: CASSPGRTETYEQYF

abundance: few
j_gene: TRBJ1-4
d_gene: TRBD1
len: 13
v_gene: TRBV5-1
CDR3nt: TGCGCCAGCAGCTTGACAGGGGAGGAAAAACTGTTTTTT
CDR3aa: CASSLTGEEKLFF

abundance: -
j_gene: TRBJ1-2
d_gene: -
len: 15
v_gene: TRBV4-3
CDR3nt: TGCGCCAGCAGCCAATCTCAGGGGAGCGCAGCTGGCTACACCTTC
CDR3aa: CASSQSQGSAAGYTF

abundance: -
j_gene: TRBJ1-6
d_gene: -
len: 14
v_gene: TRBV5-1
CDR3nt: TGCGCCAGCAGCCCGGGAACATATAATTCACCCCTCCACTTT
CDR3aa: CASSPGTYNSPLHF

abundance: -
j_gene: TRBJ1-1
d_gene: -
len: 12
v_gene: TRBV10-2
CDR3nt: TGCGCCACCGTTCACGGGAACACTGAAGCTTTCTTT
CDR3aa: CATVHGNTEAFF

abundance: -
j_gene: TRBJ2-3
d_gene: TRBD2
len: 17
v_gene: TRBV11-3
CDR3nt: TGTGCCAGCAGCATACCGTCTCGAGCGGGGGGCCGGTATACGCAGTATTTT
CDR3aa: CASSIPSRAGGRYTQYF

abundance: -
j_gene: TRBJ2-1
d_gene: TRBD1
len: 16
v_gene: TRBV10-3
CDR3nt: TGTGCCATCAGTGTCGCGGGACAGGGCTCCTACAATGAGCAGTTCTTC
CDR3aa: CAISVAGQGSYNEQFF

abundance: -
j_gene: TRBJ1-1
d_gene: TRBD1
len: 14
v_gene: TRBV19
CDR3nt: TGTGCCAGTAGTTGGGACAGGGCCAACACTGAAGCTTTCTTT
CDR3aa: CASSWDRANTEAFF

abundance: few
j_gene: TRBJ2-5
d_gene: -
len: 13
v_gene: TRBV5-5
CDR3nt: TGTGCCAGCAGCTTGAGACTACAAGAGACCCAGTACTTC
CDR3aa: CASSLRLQETQYF

abundance: -
j_gene: TRBJ2-1
d_gene: -
len: 14
v_gene: TRBV30
CDR3nt: TGTGCCTGGAGGCGGCAGGGAAACTACAATGAGCAGTTCTTC
CDR3aa: CAWRRQGNYNEQFF

abundance: -
j_gene: TRBJ2-2
d_gene: TRBD2
len: 16
v_gene: TRBV12-5
CDR3nt: TGTGCTAGTGCCACGGGCGGGGGGGCGTACACCGGGGAGCTGTTTTTT
CDR3aa: CASATGGGAYTGELFF